Reported below is one T cell receptor (beta chain). The antigen is not known. The data were taken from a study of T cell responses to AZD1222 COVID-19 vaccine. In the study overall: Pooled in the analysis were second doses at about 4 or about 12 weeks. Study-wide points: At study baseline, merely six AZD1222 recipients were seropositive. The donor group comprised mostly white British people and more females; the analysis possibly underestimated clonal diversity.

TCRdb's table, derived via immunoSEQ multiplex PCR, lists solely in-frame clones and lacks some. Of approximately 60,000 clones in the sample, around 75% were seen once. J lost 8 bases, V lost 5 bases, and 3 bases had no gene match. Germline V gene data show CDR1 as SGHTA and CDR2 as FQGNSA. This CDR3 is 14 amino acids long. This chain connects TRBV7-2 to TRBJ1-6, with 10 nucleotides matching TRBD1. Sequenced here: peripheral blood, sampled on day 0 of AZD1222 vaccination. The sequence was obtained from an adult in good health. CDR3 nucleotide sequence: TGTGCCAGCAGCCACGGGACAGGGGATTCACCCCTCCACTTT. It specifies CASSHGTGDSPLHF.